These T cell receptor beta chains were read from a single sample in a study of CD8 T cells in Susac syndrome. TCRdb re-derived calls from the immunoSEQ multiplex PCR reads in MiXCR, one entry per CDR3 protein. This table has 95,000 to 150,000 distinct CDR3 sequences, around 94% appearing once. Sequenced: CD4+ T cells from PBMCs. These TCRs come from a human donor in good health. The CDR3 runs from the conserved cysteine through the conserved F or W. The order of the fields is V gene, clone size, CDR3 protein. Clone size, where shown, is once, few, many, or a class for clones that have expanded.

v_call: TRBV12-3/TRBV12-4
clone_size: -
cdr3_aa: CASSPQAPAVYGYTF

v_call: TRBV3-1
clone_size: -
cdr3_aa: CASSPPGTGNEQFF

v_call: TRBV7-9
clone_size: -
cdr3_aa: CASSPLGSNQPQHF

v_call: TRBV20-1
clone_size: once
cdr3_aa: CSARGGTANYGYTF

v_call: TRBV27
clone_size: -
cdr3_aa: CASSLSGQRSNQPQHF

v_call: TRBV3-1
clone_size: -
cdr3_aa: CASSHSGGSYNEQFF

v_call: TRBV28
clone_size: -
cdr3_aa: CASSWDGGQGNSPLHF

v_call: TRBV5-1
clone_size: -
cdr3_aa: CASSQTGIKETQYF

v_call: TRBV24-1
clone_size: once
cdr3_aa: CATSDSPRDAQGETQYF

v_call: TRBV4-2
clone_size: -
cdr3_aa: CASSQDRDRGYNEQFF

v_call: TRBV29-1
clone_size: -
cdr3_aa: CSVEKDTQYF

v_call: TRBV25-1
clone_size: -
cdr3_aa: CASSRQGGNIQYF

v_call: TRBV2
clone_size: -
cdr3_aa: CASSPRDRASYEQYF

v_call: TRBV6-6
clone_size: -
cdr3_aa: CASSYSQMERPQHF

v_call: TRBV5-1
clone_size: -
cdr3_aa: CASSLGSNQPQHF

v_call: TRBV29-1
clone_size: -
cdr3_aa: CSVDRTAYNEQFF

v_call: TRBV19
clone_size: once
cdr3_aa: CASSTGQTRSTDTQYF

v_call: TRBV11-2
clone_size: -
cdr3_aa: CASSQTVDNSPLHF

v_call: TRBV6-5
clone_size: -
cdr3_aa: CASSYYRDERNTEAFF

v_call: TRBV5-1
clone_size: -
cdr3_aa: CASSPQGPHTEAFF

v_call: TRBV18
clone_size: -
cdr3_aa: CASSPDFTDTQYF

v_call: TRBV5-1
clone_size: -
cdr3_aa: CASSLADFMNTEAFF

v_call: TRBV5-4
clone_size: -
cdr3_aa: CASSLGGQGGNIQYF

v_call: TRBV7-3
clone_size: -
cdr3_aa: CASSLMASGSNEQFF

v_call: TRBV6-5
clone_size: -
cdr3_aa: CASAAGSTYGYTF

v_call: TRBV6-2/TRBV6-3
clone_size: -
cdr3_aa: CASRGLAVTDTQYF

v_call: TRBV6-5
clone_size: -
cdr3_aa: CASRSDHYGYTF

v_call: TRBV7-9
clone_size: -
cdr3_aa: CASSLDYKPQHF

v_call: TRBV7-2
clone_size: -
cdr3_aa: CASSFSGRRSGEQFF

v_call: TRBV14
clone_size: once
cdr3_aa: CASSLYLGNEQYF

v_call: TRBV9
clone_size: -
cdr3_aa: CASSYGTSGSSYNEQFF

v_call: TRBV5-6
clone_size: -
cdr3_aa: CASRQTGDETQYF